This T cell receptor (beta chain) was captured in a study of blood T cells in healthy people across ages. Through a sample-barcoded 5' primer and a J-beta primer mix, a second PCR was run for about 6 to 12 cycles. TCRdb recomputed calls from the 5' RACE reads with MiXCR, one row per CDR3 protein. The repertoire holds 870,000 or so distinct CDR3 sequences, more than 25% seen once, with 15% to 20% in the top ten. The V gene lost 7 bases and the J gene lost 7 bases, with 17 bases spanning the gap. The CDR3 is 13 residues long. This clonotype originated in a woman at least 80 years old in good health. The chain employs TRBV12-3 or TRBV12-4 and TRBJ2-7, with D unclear. Sequenced: blood. In nucleotides, the CDR3 is TGTGCCAGCACCCGTGGTTTTGTAGGGGAGCAGTACTTC. This sequence encodes CASTRGFVGEQYF.